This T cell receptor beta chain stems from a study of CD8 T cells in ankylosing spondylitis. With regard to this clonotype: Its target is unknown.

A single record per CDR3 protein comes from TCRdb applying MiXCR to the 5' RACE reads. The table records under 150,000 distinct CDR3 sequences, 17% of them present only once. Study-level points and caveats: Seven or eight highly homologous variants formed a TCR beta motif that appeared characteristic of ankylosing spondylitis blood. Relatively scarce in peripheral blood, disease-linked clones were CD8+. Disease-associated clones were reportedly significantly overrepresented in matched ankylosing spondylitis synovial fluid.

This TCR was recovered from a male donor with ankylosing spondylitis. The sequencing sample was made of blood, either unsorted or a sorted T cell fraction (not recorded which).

Here the CDR3 DNA reads TGTGCCAGCAGCTTATTTTTACTTGTGTCTACTGGGGCCAACGTCCTGACTTTC. This codes for CASSLFLLVSTGANVLTF. The chain uses TRBV7-8 and TRBJ2-6; D unclear. V was cut by 2 bases and J by 2 bases, with 16 bases left in between. CDR3 length equals 18 residues. Germline CDR1 is SGHVS and CDR2 is FQNEAQ.